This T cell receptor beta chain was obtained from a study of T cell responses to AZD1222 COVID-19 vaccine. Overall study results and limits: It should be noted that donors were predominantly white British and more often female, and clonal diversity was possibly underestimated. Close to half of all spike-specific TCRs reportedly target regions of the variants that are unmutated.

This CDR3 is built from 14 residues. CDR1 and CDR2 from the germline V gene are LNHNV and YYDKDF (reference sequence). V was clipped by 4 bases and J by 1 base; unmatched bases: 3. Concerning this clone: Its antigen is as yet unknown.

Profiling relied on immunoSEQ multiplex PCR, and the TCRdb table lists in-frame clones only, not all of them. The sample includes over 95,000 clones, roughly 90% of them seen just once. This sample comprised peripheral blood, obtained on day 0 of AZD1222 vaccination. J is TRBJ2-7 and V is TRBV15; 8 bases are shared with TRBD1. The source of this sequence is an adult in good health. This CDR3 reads CATSIRDRSYEQYF. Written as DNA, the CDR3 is TGTGCCACCAGCATCCGGGACAGGTCCTACGAGCAGTACTTC.